These T cell receptor beta chains were read from a single sample in a study of T cell responses to AZD1222 COVID-19 vaccine. Clones were sequenced by immunoSEQ multiplex PCR, and TCRdb holds only the in-frame ones, with some missing. The sample contains 130,000 or so clones, around 84% of which appear only once. The sample was peripheral blood, taken on day 0 of AZD1222 vaccination. These receptors all stem from an adult in good health. The CDR3 runs from the conserved cysteine through the conserved F or W. A D gene is named only where the DNA matches it firmly. Clone size is shown for a subset of rows, as once, few, many or a class of expanded clone.

TRBD1,16,TRBV7-6,TRBJ1-6,.,CASSLDRELYNSPLHF,TGTGCCAGCAGCCTCGACAGGGAGCTCTATAATTCACCCCTCCACTTT
.,13,TRBV11-3,TRBJ1-6,many,CASSLNQDSPLHF,TGTGCCAGCAGCTTAAACCAGGATTCACCCCTCCACTTT
.,15,TRBV7-6,TRBJ1-5,.,CASSLGTGRGQPQHF,TGTGCCAGCAGCTTAGGTACAGGTCGCGGGCAGCCCCAGCATTTT
TRBD1,17,TRBV20-1,TRBJ2-3,.,CSASLGQGLLYTDTQYF,TGCAGTGCAAGTCTAGGACAGGGGCTTCTATACACAGATACGCAGTATTTT
TRBD2,16,TRBV15,TRBJ2-1,.,CATSPGTSGRRDEQFF,TGTGCCACCAGCCCCGGGACTAGCGGGAGGAGGGATGAGCAGTTCTTC
.,12,TRBV12-3/TRBV12-4,TRBJ1-1,.,CASSPLGIEAFF,TGTGCCAGCAGTCCCCTCGGAATTGAAGCTTTCTTT
.,15,TRBV6-5,TRBJ1-1,.,CASSDGRRINTEAFF,TGTGCCAGCAGCGACGGTAGGAGGATCAACACTGAAGCTTTCTTT
.,14,TRBV29-1,TRBJ2-3,.,CSVTPFEGTDTQYF,TGCAGCGTCACCCCCTTTGAGGGTACAGATACGCAGTATTTT
.,16,TRBV9,TRBJ1-4,.,CASSEEGGRGAEKLFF,TGTGCCAGCAGCGAGGAGGGGGGCAGGGGAGCTGAAAAACTGTTTTTT
.,11,TRBV29-1,TRBJ2-7,.,CSCDWNYEQYF,TGCAGCTGTGACTGGAACTACGAGCAGTACTTC
.,14,TRBV6-5,TRBJ2-7,.,CAAGLTGASYEQYF,TGTGCCGCGGGTTTAACCGGGGCTTCCTACGAGCAGTACTTC
.,15,TRBV28,TRBJ2-2,.,CASTLEKANTGELFF,TGTGCCAGCACCTTGGAGAAAGCGAACACCGGGGAGCTGTTTTTT
TRBD2,16,TRBV20-1,TRBJ2-1,.,CSASSVSGGEYNEQFF,TGCAGTGCTAGTTCCGTAAGCGGGGGGGAGTACAATGAGCAGTTCTTC
.,12,TRBV12-3/TRBV12-4,TRBJ2-7,.,CASSLGAYEQYF,TGTGCCAGCAGTTTGGGGGCCTACGAGCAGTACTTC
TRBD2,18,TRBV4-1,TRBJ2-1,.,CASSQGRTSGSENNEQFF,TGCGCCAGCAGCCAAGGCAGGACTAGCGGGAGTGAAAACAATGAGCAGTTCTTC
TRBD2,17,TRBV19,TRBJ2-2,.,CASSPGPGLADTGELFF,TGTGCCAGTAGTCCAGGACCGGGACTAGCAGACACCGGGGAGCTGTTTTTT
TRBD2,16,TRBV10-3,TRBJ2-2,.,CAISKSAGVNTGELFF,TGTGCCATCAGTAAGTCAGCGGGGGTTAACACCGGGGAGCTGTTTTTT
.,13,TRBV7-2,TRBJ1-2,.,CASSLAGDSGYTF,TGTGCCAGCAGCTTAGCGGGAGATAGTGGCTACACCTTC
.,17,TRBV24-1,TRBJ2-2,.,CATSEWDRSSGTGELFF,TGTGCCACCAGTGAATGGGACCGAAGCTCGGGCACCGGGGAGCTGTTTTTT
.,13,TRBV28,TRBJ2-2,.,CASSAPTTGELFF,TGTGCCAGCAGTGCCCCTACTACCGGGGAGCTGTTTTTT
.,12,TRBV7-2,TRBJ2-7,.,CASSTYLHEQYF,TGTGCCAGCAGCACCTATCTCCACGAGCAGTACTTC
.,15,TRBV6-5,TRBJ2-7,.,CASRTSRVRVHEQYF,TGTGCCAGCAGGACTTCCCGGGTCAGGGTCCACGAGCAGTACTTC
TRBD2,15,TRBV3-1/TRBV3-2,TRBJ2-7,once,CASSQVLRGSYEQYF,TGTGCCAGCAGCCAAGTTCTGCGGGGGTCCTACGAGCAGTACTTC
.,11,TRBV5-6,TRBJ2-1,.,CASSIWNEQFF,TGTGCCAGCAGTATATGGAATGAGCAGTTCTTC
.,16,TRBV19,TRBJ2-2,.,CASSITEGRLTGELFF,TGTGCCAGTAGTATAACGGAGGGGCGGCTGACCGGGGAGCTGTTTTTT
.,14,TRBV27,TRBJ1-2,.,CASRGRTIPYGYTF,TGTGCCAGCAGGGGACGGACAATCCCCTATGGCTACACCTTC
.,14,TRBV11-2,TRBJ1-2,.,CASRTVDRHYGYTF,TGTGCCAGCAGAACTGTCGACAGACACTATGGCTACACCTTC
TRBD1,15,TRBV2,TRBJ2-7,.,CASSEDGTGNYEQYF,TGTGCCAGCAGTGAAGACGGGACAGGGAACTACGAGCAGTACTTC
.,14,TRBV7-2,TRBJ1-1,.,CASTMGRANTEAFF,TGTGCCAGCACCATGGGGAGGGCAAACACTGAAGCTTTCTTT
TRBD1,15,TRBV18,TRBJ1-3,.,CASSRGQGTGNTIYF,TGTGCCAGCTCACGGGGACAGGGGACTGGAAACACCATATATTTT
.,17,TRBV11-2,TRBJ1-4,once,CASSLNLAGATNEKLFF,TGTGCCAGCAGCCTCAATCTCGCTGGAGCAACTAATGAAAAACTGTTTTTT
.,14,TRBV5-4,TRBJ2-7,.,CASSLGLGTGEQYF,TGTGCCAGCAGCTTGGGACTAGGGACGGGGGAGCAGTACTTC
TRBD1,12,TRBV6-5,TRBJ2-7,.,CASSTRDSEQYF,TGTGCCAGCAGTACCCGGGACAGCGAGCAGTACTTC
TRBD1,15,TRBV6-5,TRBJ1-1,once,CASRGTGGRATEAFF,TGTGCCAGCAGGGGGACAGGGGGTCGGGCCACTGAAGCTTTCTTT
TRBD2,18,TRBV10-1,TRBJ2-1,once,CASSELIATSGRDNEQFF,TGCGCCAGCAGTGAACTGATAGCTACCAGCGGGAGGGACAATGAGCAGTTCTTC
.,15,TRBV3-1/TRBV3-2,TRBJ2-7,.,CASSNRPAGSYEQYF,TGTGCCAGCAGCAATCGCCCCGCCGGCTCCTACGAGCAGTACTTC
TRBD1,16,TRBV7-3,TRBJ1-5,.,CASSQADREISQPQHF,TGTGCCAGCAGCCAAGCGGACAGGGAGATTAGTCAGCCCCAGCATTTT
.,14,TRBV11-2,TRBJ1-2,.,CASSPDPGDYGYTF,TGTGCCAGCAGTCCCGACCCGGGAGACTATGGCTACACCTTC
TRBD1,14,TRBV29-1,TRBJ1-2,.,CSVEADRGDYGYTF,TGCAGCGTTGAAGCGGACAGGGGAGACTATGGCTACACCTTC
.,14,TRBV27,TRBJ1-2,.,CASSLRGPGRGYTF,TGTGCCAGCAGTTTACGGGGCCCCGGGAGGGGCTACACCTTC